The rows below give T cell receptor beta chains drawn from one sample of a study of T cells in Graves' hyperthyroidism and ophthalmopathy. TCRdb redid the calling of the multiplex PCR reads with MiXCR, one entry per CDR3 protein. The sample shows 500,000 to 600,000 distinct CDR3 sequences, approximately 15% of them seen only once. Material for sequencing was blood. The origin of the receptors is a woman aged 18 to 35 with Graves' hyperthyroidism. CDR3s include the opening cysteine and the closing phenylalanine or tryptophan. A D gene is named only where the DNA matches it firmly. The listing skips clone size in some rows; elsewhere it reads once, few, many or a size class.

j_call v_call d_call clone_size cdr3_nt cdr3_aa
TRBJ2-1 TRBV6-2/TRBV6-3 TRBD1 NA TGTGCCAGCACCTCCGACCGGGACAGGGGGCTTCGGAATGAGCAGTTCTTC CASTSDRDRGLRNEQFF
TRBJ2-1 TRBV11-3 NA many TGTGCCAGCAGCTTCTCGTACAATGAGCAGTTCTTC CASSFSYNEQFF
TRBJ2-2 TRBV3-1 NA many TGTGCCAGCAGCCAAGAGGTGGCAATAACCGGGGAGCTGTTTTTT CASSQEVAITGELFF
TRBJ1-1 TRBV29-1 NA many TGCAGCGTTGGTCCAGGGATGGGCACTGAAGCTTTCTTT CSVGPGMGTEAFF
TRBJ2-3 TRBV20-1 NA few TGCAGTATGGAAGGAAGCACAGATACGCAGTATTTT CSMEGSTDTQYF
TRBJ1-1 TRBV18 NA few TGTGCCAGCTCCGGGACACCGAACACTGAAGCTTTCTTT CASSGTPNTEAFF
TRBJ1-1 TRBV2 NA many TGTGCCAGCAGTACCGGCCCGGGGGGTAGCACTGAAGCTTTCTTT CASSTGPGGSTEAFF
TRBJ1-5 TRBV6-2/TRBV6-3 NA NA TGTGCCAGCAGCCAACCCTTAAATCAGCCCCAGCATTTT CASSQPLNQPQHF
TRBJ1-1 TRBV12-3/TRBV12-4 NA few TGTGCCAGCAGTTTGACAGAAGGAGCTTTCTTT CASSLTEGAFF
TRBJ2-7 TRBV5-1 NA few TGCGCCAGCAGCAAAGGGGCAGACCAATACTCCTACGAGCAGTACTTC CASSKGADQYSYEQYF
TRBJ2-7 TRBV29-1 NA few TGCAGCGTTGCGGCCCGGGACGAGCAGTACTTC CSVAARDEQYF
TRBJ2-7 TRBV5-8 TRBD2 NA TGTGCCAGCAGCCTCGGGACTACCAGATCAATCTACGAGCAGTACTTC CASSLGTTRSIYEQYF
TRBJ2-3 TRBV9 NA few TGTGCCAGCAGCGAGAGATGGGGCACAGATACGCAGTATTTT CASSERWGTDTQYF
TRBJ2-6 TRBV24-1 NA NA TGTGCCACCGGTACAGTCCTTCCGGGCTCTGGGGCCAACGTCCTGACTTTC CATGTVLPGSGANVLTF
TRBJ2-1 TRBV9 TRBD2 NA TGTGCCAGCAGCGTAGCTGGCGGGGGGGTAAATGAGCAGTTCTTC CASSVAGGGVNEQFF
TRBJ2-1 TRBV12-3/TRBV12-4 NA once TGTGCCAGCAGCCCGAGTGGGGGTCCTTACGAGCAGTTCTTC CASSPSGGPYEQFF
TRBJ2-3 TRBV28 TRBD2 many TGTGCCAGCAGTTTATTCGGACTAGCCCTTCGAGAAGATACGCAGTATTTT CASSLFGLALREDTQYF
TRBJ1-5 TRBV12-3/TRBV12-4 NA many TGTGCCAGCAGCTCGCGTAGGGAGCCCAATCAGCCCCAGCATTTT CASSSRREPNQPQHF
TRBJ2-1 TRBV3-1 NA many TGTGCCAGCAGCCCCGAGAAGGTATTTCGCCCCCCTGAGCAGTTCTTC CASSPEKVFRPPEQFF
TRBJ2-7 TRBV7-8 NA NA TGTGCCAGCAGCTTAGCTGGACTTTATTCCTACGAGCAGTACTTC CASSLAGLYSYEQYF
TRBJ1-1 TRBV20-1 NA many TGCAGTTCCGGACAGATGAACACTGAAGCTTTCTTT CSSGQMNTEAFF
TRBJ1-3 TRBV20-1 NA NA TGCAGTGCTAGACGGATTGGAAACACCATATATTTT CSARRIGNTIYF
TRBJ2-7 TRBV3-1 NA NA TGTGCCAGCAGCCAAGAGTTGTGGCGGACCCGTCTCTACGAGCAGTACTTC CASSQELWRTRLYEQYF
TRBJ1-1 TRBV20-1 NA many TGCAGTGCTAGAGTGGGGGGATTGGGCACTGAAGCTTTCTTT CSARVGGLGTEAFF
TRBJ1-5 TRBV24-1 NA many TGTGCCACCAGTGATTTCGGGAGCAATCAGCCCCAGCATTTT CATSDFGSNQPQHF
TRBJ2-7 TRBV11-1 NA many TGTGCCAGCAGCTTAAATCAGGACTCCTACGAGCAGTACTTC CASSLNQDSYEQYF
TRBJ2-1 TRBV12-3/TRBV12-4 NA many TGTGCCAGCAGTCTACGCAGGGACAATGAGCAGTTCTTC CASSLRRDNEQFF
TRBJ1-5 TRBV20-1 TRBD1 few TGCAGTGCTTGGACAGGCACCGATCAGCCCCAGCATTTT CSAWTGTDQPQHF
TRBJ2-2 TRBV9 TRBD2 NA TGTGCCAGCAGCGTAGCAACTAGCGGGGGGCCCGGGGAGCTGTTTTTT CASSVATSGGPGELFF
TRBJ2-7 TRBV11-2 NA NA TGTGCCGCTGGGCAGGGGTCCGCCTCCGAGCAGTACTTC CAAGQGSASEQYF
TRBJ2-1 TRBV6-1 TRBD2 NA TGTGCCAGCGGGACTAGCGAACCCAATGAGCAGTTCTTC CASGTSEPNEQFF
TRBJ1-4 TRBV14 NA few TGTGCCAGCAGCCCGAGGTGGAGGTTTGCAACTAATGAAAAACTGTTTTTT CASSPRWRFATNEKLFF
TRBJ2-1 TRBV2 TRBD1 few TGTGCCAGCCGACAGGGGGCGCCATATACTGAGCAGTTCTTC CASRQGAPYTEQFF
TRBJ2-3 TRBV19 TRBD2 NA TGTGCCATTTGGGCTAGCGGGGACTCTAGCACAGATACGCAGTATTTT CAIWASGDSSTDTQYF
TRBJ1-1 TRBV5-5 NA few TGTGCCAGCAGCTTGGCCTTAATAGTGAACACTGAAGCTTTCTTT CASSLALIVNTEAFF
TRBJ1-4 TRBV7-2 NA few TGTGCCAGCAGCTTTATCCAGGGCGGGGAAAAACTGTTTTTT CASSFIQGGEKLFF
TRBJ1-1 TRBV27 NA NA TGTGCCAGCAGTGTTGGGGGGGGAACAAACACTGAAGCTTTCTTT CASSVGGGTNTEAFF
TRBJ2-5 TRBV24-1 NA many TGTGCCACCAGTGAAGGAAGACGGAGCCAAGAGACCCAGTACTTC CATSEGRRSQETQYF
TRBJ1-2 TRBV3-1 TRBD1 NA TGTGCCAGCAGCCCCCGGGACAGGGATGGAAGCTACACCTTC CASSPRDRDGSYTF
TRBJ1-2 TRBV29-1 TRBD1 NA TGCAGCGTTGATACGACAGGGATCTATGGCTACACCTTC CSVDTTGIYGYTF
TRBJ2-2 TRBV5-1 NA few TGCGCCAGCAGCTTGGGACGGGACAGGGAGCTGTTTTTT CASSLGRDRELFF
TRBJ2-2 TRBV27 NA many TGTGCCAGCGAGGCGGACACCGGGGAGCTGTTTTTT CASEADTGELFF
TRBJ1-1 TRBV28 NA NA TGTGCCAGCAGCGCCATGGGTGACACTGAAGCTTTCTTT CASSAMGDTEAFF
TRBJ2-5 TRBV20-1 TRBD2 many TGCAGTGCTAGTCTAGCGGGAGGGCCCGGCGAGACCCAGTACTTC CSASLAGGPGETQYF
TRBJ1-4 TRBV5-1 NA many TGCGCCAGCAGCTTGGGGCAGGAAAAAACGGGAAAACTGTTTTTT CASSLGQEKTGKLFF
TRBJ1-2 TRBV19 TRBD1 NA TGTGCCAGTAGTGACAGGACAGGGAATAGCGGCTACACCTTC CASSDRTGNSGYTF
TRBJ2-5 TRBV4-3 TRBD1 many TGCGCCAGCAGCCCCACCGGGACAGGGGGGCGAGAGACCCAGTACTTC CASSPTGTGGRETQYF